One and the same sample provided the 17 T cell receptor beta chains below, sequenced in a study of shared clonotypes between healthy human individuals. TCRdb's table, derived via immunoSEQ multiplex PCR, lists solely in-frame clones and lacks some. The repertoire holds 1,400,000 or so clones, just under 99% seen once, with around 0.33% in the top ten. The specimen was naive CD4+ T cells sorted from blood. Subset reported: CD45RA+ positively selected. The receptors shown here come from a man younger than 40 in good health.

V usage is TRBV18 and J usage is TRBJ2-1, with 8 bases aligning to TRBD1. This CDR3 is built from 16 residues. The germline V gene has CDR1 KGHSH and CDR2 LQKENI. Trimming cost V 3 bases and J 8 bases; bases outside gene matches: 12. The CDR3 DNA reads TGTGCCAGCTCACCCATCCGGACAGGGAAGTTCCATGAGCAGTTCTTC. Translated: CASSPIRTGKFHEQFF. The complete variable domain, with remaining parts taken from reference TRBV18 and TRBJ2-1, reads NAGVMQNPRHLVRRRGQEARLRCSPMKGHSHVYWYRQLPEEGLKFMVYLQKENIIDESGMPKERFSAEFPKEGPSILRIQQVVRGDSAAYFCASSPIRTGKFHEQFFGPGTRLTVL.

V is TRBV7-9 and J is TRBJ2-1; 8 nucleotides line up with TRBD1. This CDR3 spans 13 amino acids. The germline V gene encodes CDR1 SEHNR and CDR2 FQNEAQ (reference sequence). J lost 5 bases, V lost 5 bases, and 2 bases had no gene match. In DNA form, the CDR3 reads TGTGCCAGCAGCCCGACAGGGGACAATGAGCAGTTCTTC. Protein sequence: CASSPTGDNEQFF.

The count of this clone is one. Additional DNA sequences in this sample encode the identical CDR3. The chain uses TRBV5-1 and TRBJ2-7; D uncertain. The CDR3 has 14 amino acids. The V end lost 0 bases, the J end lost 0 bases, and 7 bases lay between the germline ends. The V gene's germline CDR1 is SGHRS and CDR2 YFSETQ. The CDR3: CASSLGAVSYEQYF. CDR3 bases: TGCGCCAGCAGCTTGGGCGCGGTCTCCTACGAGCAGTACTTC.

V gene TRBV19 combines with J gene TRBJ1-4; 10 bases are shared with TRBD1. Germline-derived CDR1 and CDR2 are LNHDA and SQIVND (reference sequence). The CDR3 spans 14 residues. J was trimmed by 6 bases and V by 6 bases; bases with no gene match: 4. The CDR3 nucleotides read TGTGCCAGTAGACCGACAGGGGGCGATGAAAAACTGTTTTTT. Its protein product is CASRPTGGDEKLFF.

The CDR3 coding sequence is TGTGCCAGCAGTTTACTAGCCCTGAATGAGCAGTTCTTC. Amino acids: CASSLLALNEQFF. V is TRBV28 and J is TRBJ2-1; D is perhaps TRBD2 (5 bases). The CDR3 length is 13 residues. V was pared by 2 bases and J by 7 bases, with 9 bases between. Germline loops: CDR1 MDHEN, CDR2 SYDVKM.

The rearrangement links TRBV19 to TRBJ2-7, with TRBD1 matching 7 bases. This CDR3 has 14 amino acids. The trim removed 2 bases at V and 5 bases at J, leaving 6 bases unmatched. CDR1 and CDR2 from the germline V gene are LNHDA and SQIVND (reference sequence). The CDR3 DNA sequence: TGTGCCAGTAGTATACTCAGGGGGAGCAACGAGCAGTACTTC. Protein sequence: CASSILRGSNEQYF.

The chain joins TRBV2 to TRBJ2-1; 11 bases align to TRBD2. CDR1 SNHLY and CDR2 FYNNEI come from the germline V gene. This CDR3 contains 19 residues. The J segment lost 0 bases and the V segment lost 0 bases, leaving 7 bases of the junction unmatched. The CDR3 sequence: CASSEARLAGLSSYNEQFF. DNA of the CDR3: TGTGCCAGCAGTGAAGCGCGACTAGCGGGGTTAAGCTCCTACAATGAGCAGTTCTTC. The full variable domain, rest sourced from reference TRBV2 and TRBJ2-1, is EPEVTQTPSHQVTQMGQEVILRCVPISNHLYFYWYRQILGQKVEFLVSFYNNEISEKSEIFDDQFSVERPDGSNFTLKIRSTKLEDSAMYFCASSEARLAGLSSYNEQFFGPGTRLTVL.

The chain recombines TRBV19 with TRBJ1-4; D call uncertain. The germline CDR1 and CDR2 sequences are LNHDA and SQIVND (reference sequence). This CDR3 is built from 14 residues. The ends were cut back, 3 bases at V and 0 bases at J, with 5 bases in the middle. The CDR3: CASSISSTNEKLFF. The CDR3 DNA sequence: TGTGCCAGTAGTATTAGTTCAACTAATGAAAAACTGTTTTTT.

V is TRBV13 and J is TRBJ1-3; D possibly corresponds to TRBD1 (6 bases). Per germline, CDR1 PRHDT and CDR2 FYEKMQ (reference sequence). This CDR3 spans 14 amino acids. Trimming removed 6 bases from V and 3 bases from J, with 12 bases in between. CDR3 loop: CASSHRVGGNTIYF. Written as DNA, the CDR3 is TGTGCCAGCAGTCACAGGGTTGGTGGAAACACCATATATTTT.

The chain has TRBV4-1 and TRBJ1-4, with D uncertain. The V end was cut by 0 bases, the J end by 5 bases, with 13 bases between. CDR3 length: 16 residues. Germline CDR1 reads MGHRA; CDR2 reads YSYEKL. Here the CDR3 reads CASSQDIHPKNEKLFF. CDR3 bases: TGCGCCAGCAGCCAAGACATCCATCCGAAAAATGAAAAACTGTTTTTT.

On this clone itself: The junction does not match germline at one end; this may be a read error. The CDR3, as DNA: TGTGCCAGCAGCTCCCGGCAGGAGAACCATCCTAAGCGATTT. This gives the protein CASSSRQENHPKRF. This sequence joins TRBV6-5 and TRBJ1-1; D is undetermined. Germline V gives CDR1 MNHEY, CDR2 SVGAGI. The CDR3 has 14 residues.

The chain has TRBV7-9 and TRBJ2-2, with 7 bases matching TRBD2. CDR1 is SEHNR and CDR2 is FQNEAQ in the germline V gene (reference sequence). This CDR3 is 17 amino acids long. The trim removed 3 bases at V and 6 bases at J, leaving 13 bases unmatched. This CDR3 reads CASSFRGIGRRPGELFF. DNA of the CDR3: TGTGCCAGCAGCTTCCGCGGGATCGGGAGGAGACCCGGGGAGCTGTTTTTT.

This clone has just one count. The chain recombines TRBV18 with TRBJ2-1; 8 bases agree with TRBD2. V shed 2 bases, J shed 9 bases, and the junction held 6 bases outside the gene matches. Germline CDR1 KGHSH, CDR2 LQKENI. The CDR3 extends over 14 amino acids. Here the CDR3 reads CASSPGTRRSEQFF. CDR3 coding DNA: TGTGCCAGCTCACCAGGGACTAGACGAAGTGAGCAGTTCTTC. Together with reference TRBV18 and TRBJ2-1, the CDR3 gives the full variable domain: NAGVMQNPRHLVRRRGQEARLRCSPMKGHSHVYWYRQLPEEGLKFMVYLQKENIIDESGMPKERFSAEFPKEGPSILRIQQVVRGDSAAYFCASSPGTRRSEQFFGPGTRLTVL.

Comments on this clone: This CDR3 is also generated by other DNA sequences in the sample. The rearrangement links TRBV13 to TRBJ1-5, with D tentatively TRBD1 (5 bases). Germline V CDR1 and CDR2: PRHDT, FYEKMQ (reference sequence). The CDR3 runs 15 residues. The ends were cut back, 0 bases at V and 1 base at J, with 7 bases in the middle. The CDR3, as DNA: TGTGCCAGCAGCTTAGGCCAGGGAAGCAATCAGCCCCAGCATTTT. Encoded protein: CASSLGQGSNQPQHF.

The chain combines TRBV6-1 with TRBJ1-2, with D tentatively TRBD1 (5 bases). The V gene's germline CDR1 is MNHNS and CDR2 SASEGT. There are 14 residues in the CDR3. Trimming took 4 bases from V and 3 from J, leaving 12 bases between them. CDR3 nucleotides: TGTGCCAGCAGTGTGATAAGGGGTGACTATGGCTACACCTTC. As protein: CASSVIRGDYGYTF.

In DNA, the CDR3 is TGTGCCAGTAGTATCAGACAGTTCGGCAACTATGGCTACACCTTC. Translation: CASSIRQFGNYGYTF. V and J are TRBV19 and TRBJ1-2; D is perhaps TRBD1 (5 bases). V lost 3 bases to trimming and J lost 2 bases, with 13 bases between them. CDR1 is LNHDA and CDR2 is SQIVND in the germline V gene (reference sequence). CDR3 length: 15 amino acids. The complete variable domain, with remaining parts taken from reference TRBV19 and TRBJ1-2, reads DGGITQSPKYLFRKEGQNVTLSCEQNLNHDAMYWYRQDPGQGLRLIYYSQIVNDFQKGDIAEGYSVSREKKESFPLTVTSAQKNPTAFYLCASSIRQFGNYGYTFGSGTRLTVV.

This chain joins TRBV6-1 and TRBJ1-1, with D unclear. Per germline, CDR1 MNHNS and CDR2 SASEGT. The CDR3 covers 14 residues. The V gene lost 8 bases and the J gene lost 0 bases, with 13 bases spanning the gap. The CDR3 region is CASVERYMNTEAFF. Here the CDR3 DNA reads TGTGCCAGCGTAGAACGTTATATGAACACTGAAGCTTTCTTT.